These 20 T cell receptor beta chains share one sample of origin, sequenced in a study of shared clonotypes between healthy human individuals. Repertoires were generated with immunoSEQ multiplex PCR, while TCRdb's copy carries only in-frame clones and drops some. The sample lists around 1.1 million clones; roughly 80% were seen once. Sequenced material: memory CD4+ T cells from PBMCs. Sample subset: CD45RA-negative fraction. The receptors originated from a man younger than 35 in good health. Some clones in this sample may be carry-over from other donors' samples.

This clone has a single count. The J gene is TRBJ2-7, the V gene TRBV6-1, with a tentative D call TRBD2 (6 bases). In germline, CDR1 is MNHNS, CDR2 SASEGT. The CDR3 runs to 13 residues. V lost 2 bases and J lost 3, with 8 bases in between. The CDR3, as DNA: TGTGCCAGCAGTGAATTCGGGGGCTACGAGCAGTACTTC. The encoded protein is CASSEFGGYEQYF.

In this sample, this clone turned up a few times. This specimen includes other DNA sequences encoding the same CDR3. This chain uses TRBV6-5 with TRBJ1-1; tentative D call: TRBD1 (5 bases). The CDR3 is made up of 13 amino acids. Germline assignment: CDR1 MNHEY and CDR2 SVGAGI. The V and J ends lost 6 bases and 4 bases respectively, with 12 bases between them. In DNA, the CDR3 is TGTGCCAGCAGGGTAGGGACTTCCACTGAAGCTTTCTTT. Its translation is CASRVGTSTEAFF.

The genes are TRBV5-8 and TRBJ2-6; D is unclear. This CDR3 contains 16 residues. Per the germline V gene, CDR1 is SGHTS and CDR2 is YDEGEE. Deletions cut 0 bases from V and 0 bases from J, with 7 bases between. The CDR3 DNA is TGTGCCAGCAGCTTGGGGCTGAGCTCTGGGGCCAACGTCCTGACTTTC. It specifies CASSLGLSSGANVLTF.

Concerning this clone: Different DNA sequences within this sample yield the same CDR3. The chain carries TRBV6-5 and TRBJ1-1; D not resolved. Germline values: CDR1 MNHEY, CDR2 SVGAGI. The CDR3 extends over 13 amino acids. Trimming shortened V by 0 bases and J by 0 bases, and 2 bases separated the two germline ends. DNA for the CDR3: TGTGCCAGCAGTTACTCAGTGAACACTGAAGCTTTCTTT. It translates to CASSYSVNTEAFF.

The chain couples TRBV29-1 to TRBJ2-3, with unresolved D. The V end was cut by 0 bases, the J end by 8 bases, with 3 bases between. CDR3 size: 10 residues. Germline assignment: CDR1 SQVTM and CDR2 ANQGSEA. The CDR3 coding sequence is TGCAGCGTTGAAGACGGTACGCAGTATTTT. Amino acids: CSVEDGTQYF.

The CDR3 nucleotides are TGTGCCAGCAGCCCACGGGGGAACTACAATGAGCAGTTCTTC. Amino acid sequence: CASSPRGNYNEQFF. The chain joins TRBV9 to TRBJ2-1; maybe TRBD2 (6 bases). The CDR3 extends over 14 amino acids. Trimming took 4 bases from V and 3 from J, leaving 11 bases between them. The germline CDR1 and CDR2 sequences are SGDLS and YYNGEE.

This clone was seen only a few times. This rearrangement joins TRBV10-3 to TRBJ1-2, with no clear D. The CDR3 runs to 13 residues. Germline CDR1 ENHRY, CDR2 SYGVKD. Trimming removed 0 bases from V and 8 bases from J, with 10 bases in between. The CDR3 reads CAISESAPEGYTF. CDR3 coding DNA: TGTGCCATCAGTGAGTCCGCACCGGAGGGCTACACCTTC.

The chain is built from TRBV5-1 and TRBJ1-4; D gene unclear. Germline CDR1 and CDR2: SGHRS and YFSETQ. V lost 1 base and J 4 bases, leaving 8 bases between the germline ends. The CDR3 length is 14 residues. In DNA, the CDR3 is TGCGCCAGCAGCTTGCCGGGGATTAATGAAAAACTGTTTTTT. Its translation: CASSLPGINEKLFF.

This chain uses TRBV10-3 with TRBJ2-5; 10 nucleotides align to TRBD2. CDR1 and CDR2 (germline): ENHRY, SYGVKD. The V segment lost 2 bases and the J segment 1 base; nucleotides outside the gene matches: 10. This CDR3 contains 18 residues. CDR3 sequence: CAISEPRTSGEIQETQYF. The CDR3 DNA reads TGTGCCATCAGTGAGCCGAGGACTAGCGGAGAGATCCAAGAGACCCAGTACTTC.

The chain employs TRBV9 and TRBJ1-3; 9 bases align to TRBD1. Germline CDR1 and CDR2: SGDLS and YYNGEE. After removal of 2 bases from V and 1 base from J, the junction contained 4 bases not matched to a gene. The CDR3 extends over 16 amino acids. The CDR3 nucleotides read TGTGCCAGCAGCGTTACCGGGACAGGGTCTGGAAACACCATATATTTT. Translating gives CASSVTGTGSGNTIYF.

This clone was recorded only once. The CDR3 loop reads CSGLATGGETQYF. The CDR3 DNA follows: TGCAGCGGACTAGCGACGGGAGGAGAGACCCAGTACTTC. The chain has TRBV29-1 and TRBJ2-5, with 8 bases aligning to TRBD2. The CDR3 length is 13 residues. The V gene's germline CDR1 is SQVTM and CDR2 ANQGSEA. The J segment lost 4 bases and the V segment lost 7 bases, leaving 8 bases of the junction unmatched. Full variable domain (missing parts from reference TRBV29-1 and TRBJ2-5): SAVISQKPSRDICQRGTSLTIQCQVDSQVTMMFWYRQQPGQSLTLIATANQGSEATYESGFVIDKFPISRPNLTFSTLTVSNMSPEDSSIYLCSGLATGGETQYFGPGTRLLVL.

CDR3 protein: CASSQGLRANYGYTF. The CDR3 DNA reads as TGTGCCAGCAGCCAAGGTTTAAGGGCTAACTATGGCTACACCTTC. The genes are TRBV14 and TRBJ1-2, with unresolved D. V lost 1 base and J lost 0, with 9 bases in between. Germline CDR1 is SGHDN and CDR2 is FVKESK. The CDR3 covers 15 residues.

The chain recombines TRBV29-1 with TRBJ1-4; no clear D gene. The CDR3 has 12 residues. V lost 3 bases and J 10 bases, leaving 12 bases between the germline ends. Germline CDR1 reads SQVTM; CDR2 reads ANQGSEA. The CDR3 nucleotides read TGCAGCGTTGAGTCTCGAGAGGGAAAACTGTTTTTT. The encoded protein is CSVESREGKLFF.

This chain uses TRBV7-2 with TRBJ2-7; 8 nucleotides match TRBD2. The CDR3 loop spans 14 amino acids. The germline gives CDR1 SGHTA, CDR2 FQGNSA. V was clipped by 3 bases and J by 9 bases; unmatched bases: 10. The CDR3 spells CASSFDSSGSGQYF. The CDR3 nucleotides read TGTGCCAGCAGCTTCGACTCCAGCGGGAGTGGGCAGTACTTC.

This chain connects TRBV5-4 to TRBJ2-3; 11 nucleotides align to TRBD2. Trimming cost V 2 bases and J 3 bases; bases outside gene matches: 11. Looked up from germline, CDR1 is SGHNT and CDR2 is YYREEE (reference sequence). This CDR3 region has 18 residues. In DNA, the CDR3 is TGTGCCAGCAGCTTTGGCCCCACTAGCGGGAGAGGAACAGATACGCAGTATTTT. Its protein product is CASSFGPTSGRGTDTQYF.

The chain joins TRBV7-2 to TRBJ2-1; the match to TRBD1 covers 10 bases. The trim removed 4 bases at V and 4 bases at J, leaving 4 bases unmatched. CDR1 SGHTA and CDR2 FQGNSA come from the germline V gene. The CDR3 has 15 residues. CDR3 sequence: CASSYAGQGYNEQFF. CDR3 bases: TGTGCCAGCAGCTACGCGGGACAGGGGTACAATGAGCAGTTCTTC.

This chain joins TRBV28 and TRBJ1-5; TRBD1 aligns across 7 bases. Trimming at V came to 4 bases and at J to 3 bases, leaving 18 bases not matched to a gene. This CDR3 comprises 19 residues. Germline V gives CDR1 MDHEN, CDR2 SYDVKM. Written as DNA, the CDR3 is TGTGCCAGCAGTTCCCCTCTACAGGGGACCAAAAAACTCAATCAGCCCCAGCATTTT. Protein product: CASSSPLQGTKKLNQPQHF.

V is TRBV6-1 and J is TRBJ2-5; no clear D gene. Germline V gives CDR1 MNHNS, CDR2 SASEGT. This CDR3 has 12 amino acids. V was trimmed by 5 bases and J by 3 bases, leaving 7 bases between them. CDR3 DNA sequence: TGTGCCAGCAGTCCTCGAAAAGAGACCCAGTACTTC. This translates into CASSPRKETQYF.

The sample holds a few counts of this clone. This chain uses TRBV28 with TRBJ2-7; TRBD2 agrees at 10 bases. The germline V gene has CDR1 MDHEN and CDR2 SYDVKM. CDR3 length: 17 amino acids. The junction had 13 bases not matched to a gene; V was cut back by 4 bases and J by 4 bases. The CDR3 coding sequence is TGTGCCAGCAGTTCACCCTCACCCGGGACTAGCGATTACGAGCAGTACTTC. Protein sequence: CASSSPSPGTSDYEQYF.

The gene calls are TRBV6-1 and TRBJ2-7; 8 bases fit TRBD1. CDR1 and CDR2 from the germline V gene are MNHNS and SASEGT. The CDR3 totals 14 residues. J gave up 3 bases and V 5 bases, and 6 bases lay outside the gene matches. The CDR3 DNA is TGTGCCAGCAGTTGGGGACAGGCTCTCTACGAGCAGTACTTC. Translating gives CASSWGQALYEQYF.